This note documents a single T cell receptor beta chain sequence. This clonotype was recorded at least ten times. What antigen it recognizes has not been identified. Per-base quality was not reported, and no clone a single base away is much larger than it. The record originates from a study of T cell repertoires in cytomegalovirus infection (dated by TCRdb to the late 2010s). In terms of the full investigation: The HLA type of each donor mattered for the analysis, because public TCR beta signatures pointed to carriage of CMV infection along with the matching HLA type.

V was cut back by 3 bases and J by 0 bases, leaving a gap of 24 bases between them. Including the terminal cysteine and phenylalanine, the CDR3 comprises 19 residues. Only the CDR3 portion is preserved as DNA: 57 bases, with reading frame beginning at the first base. Here is what the overall study found, with its caveats: In both this cohort and an independent cohort of several hundred donors, the cumulative frequency of public TCR beta family members distinguished carriers of CMV infection plus the relevant HLA type. In the ex vivo response, HLA-C-restricted CMV-specific TCR beta clonotypes were dominant, and in two of eight donors the single most frequent clonotype came from this HLA-C-restricted group.

TCRdb names Illumina HiSeq 1500 as the instrument used. In-frame beta chains were kept once TCRdb had trimmed the public reads at Q25 with fastp and called clones with MiXCR. Here each entry gathers all rows of one CDR3 protein and keeps the most common genes and DNA. This sample gives hundreds of thousands of distinct CDR3 sequences in total; roughly 26% of them show up just once. The top ten clones comprise roughly 8% of the sample. This receptor was taken from a human donor in good health (CMV status not recorded). Some clones in this sample may be carry-over from other donors' samples. The chain was built from TRBV12-3 or TRBV12-4 and TRBJ2-7; confidence is insufficient to name the D gene. The sequencing input was CD8+ T cells from PBMCs. The CDR3 protein sequence reads: CASSFTLNLGPIRSYEQYF. The nucleotide sequence is given as TGTGCCAGCAGTTTCACCCTTAACCTAGGACCGATCCGCTCCTACGAGCAGTACTTC.